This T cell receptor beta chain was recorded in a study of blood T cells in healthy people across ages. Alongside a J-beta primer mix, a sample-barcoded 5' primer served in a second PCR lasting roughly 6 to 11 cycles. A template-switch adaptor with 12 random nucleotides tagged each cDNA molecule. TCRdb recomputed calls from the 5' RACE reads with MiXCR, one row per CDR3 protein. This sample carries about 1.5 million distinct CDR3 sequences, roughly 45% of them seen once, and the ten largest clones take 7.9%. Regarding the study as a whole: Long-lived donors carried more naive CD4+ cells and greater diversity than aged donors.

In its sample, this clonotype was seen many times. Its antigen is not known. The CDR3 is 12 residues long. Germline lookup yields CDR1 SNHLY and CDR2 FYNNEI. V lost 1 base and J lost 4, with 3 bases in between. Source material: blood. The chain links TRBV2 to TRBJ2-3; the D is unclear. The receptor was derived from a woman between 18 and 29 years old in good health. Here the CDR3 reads CASSEVADTQYF. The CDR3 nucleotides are TGTGCCAGCAGTGAAGTGGCAGATACGCAGTATTTT.